This T cell receptor (beta chain) derives from a study of human T cells and chemical hapten exposure. Across the study: DPC at 0.01% went onto the upper back in patch tests, read at 6 days. A patient group, mainly female, showed alopecia areata, totalis or universalis. Study-level results: There was no change with DPC sensitization in TCRs above 1 in 1000 frequency. Controls had significantly fewer large CDR3 similarity clusters than were formed by expanded TCRs.

Time point indicated: pre-sensitization, week 0. Treatment here: therapeutic diphenylcyclopropenone sensitization with weekly scalp DPC. This clonotype was observed a few times. The antigen is undetermined. TCRdb analysed the RACE reads with MiXCR anew, one entry per CDR3 protein. The sample lists 180,000 or so distinct CDR3 sequences, more than 25% occurring once. Germline CDR1 is SGHRS and CDR2 is YFSETQ. V was pared by 4 bases and J by 4 bases, with 20 bases between. There are 16 residues in the CDR3. This TCR was recovered from a woman in her twenties or thirties with alopecia areata. Some clones in this sample may be carry-over from other donors' samples. The sequences come from whole blood, collected in connection with sensitization to the hapten diphenylcyclopropenone (DPC). This sequence joins TRBV5-1 and TRBJ2-5; D remains ambiguous. CDR3 region: CASSQAVDQIVETQYF. CDR3 nucleotides: TGCGCCAGCAGCCAAGCCGTGGATCAGATAGTAGAGACCCAGTACTTC.